The T cell receptor beta chain under discussion was sequenced for a study of cytomegalovirus exposure and HLA in healthy donors. Whole-study context: In an earlier analysis, approximately 120 million unique TCR beta sequences were found from approximately 170 million T cells.

Comments on this clone: Compared with germline, one end of the junction differs, possibly owing to a read error.

The germline CDR1 and CDR2 sequences are SGHVS and FNYEAQ. The CDR3 has 15 residues. Amplification used 60 Vbeta primers and 13 Jbeta primers. TCRdb's copy holds only in-frame clones and misses some; the assay was immunoSEQ multiplex PCR. The sample contains 110,000 to 150,000 clones, 75% of which appear only once. This clonotype was obtained from a man aged 30 to 39 in good health and CMV-seronegative. The chain is built from TRBV7-6 and TRBJ1-1; D is perhaps TRBD1 (6 bases). The sample was PBMCs. The CDR3 region is CASGLEFGGGTEAFF. In nucleotides, the CDR3 is TGTGCCAGCGGCTTAGAGTTTGGGGGCGGCACTGAAGCTTTCTTT.